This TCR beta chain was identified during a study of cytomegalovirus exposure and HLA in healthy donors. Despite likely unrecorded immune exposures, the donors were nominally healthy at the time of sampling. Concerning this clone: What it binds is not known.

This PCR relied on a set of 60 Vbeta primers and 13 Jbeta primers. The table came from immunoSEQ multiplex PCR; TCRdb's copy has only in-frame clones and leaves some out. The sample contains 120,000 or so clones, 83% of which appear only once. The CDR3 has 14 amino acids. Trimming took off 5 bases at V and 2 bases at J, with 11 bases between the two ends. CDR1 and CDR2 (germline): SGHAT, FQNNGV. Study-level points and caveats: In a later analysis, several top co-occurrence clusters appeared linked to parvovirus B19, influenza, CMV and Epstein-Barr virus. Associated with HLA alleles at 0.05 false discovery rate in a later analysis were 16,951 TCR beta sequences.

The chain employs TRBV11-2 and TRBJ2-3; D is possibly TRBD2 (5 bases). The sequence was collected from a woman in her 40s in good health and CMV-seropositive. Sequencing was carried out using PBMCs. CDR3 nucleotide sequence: TGTGCCAGCAGCGCACGGACTTCCACAGATACGCAGTATTTT. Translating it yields CASSARTSTDTQYF.